Presented here are 27 T cell receptor beta chains from one specimen sequenced in a study of PD-1 blockade in mismatch repair-deficient tumors. Produced via immunoSEQ multiplex PCR; TCRdb's table is partial and in-frame only. Here the sample spans some 120,000 clones, about 88% being singletons. This specimen was peripheral blood, taken 44 weeks after starting pembrolizumab. These receptors all come from an adult with mismatch repair-deficient cancer.

The chain employs TRBV28 and TRBJ2-7; TRBD1 agrees at 8 bases. J was trimmed by 7 bases and V by 6 bases; bases with no gene match: 17. Germline V lookup: CDR1 MDHEN, CDR2 SYDVKM. The length of the CDR3 is 16 residues. The DNA for the CDR3 is TGTGCCAGCAGCGATACACCAGGACAGGGAAGTGGGGAGCAGTACTTC. Translating gives CASSDTPGQGSGEQYF. The variable domain in full, with the rest retrieved from reference TRBV28 and TRBJ2-7, is DVKVTQSSRYLVKRTGEKVFLECVQDMDHENMFWYRQDPGLGLRLIYFSYDVKMKEKGDIPEGYSVSREKKERFSLILESASTNQTSMYLCASSDTPGQGSGEQYFGPGTRLTVT.

The chain is built from TRBV13 and TRBJ2-3; D uncertain. CDR1 PRHDT and CDR2 FYEKMQ come from the germline V gene (reference sequence). The germline V and J ends were trimmed by 5 bases and 0 bases, with 15 bases remaining between them. The CDR3 covers 16 residues. The DNA of the CDR3 is TGTGCCAGCAGCGAACAGTGGGAAAGTAGCACAGATACGCAGTATTTT. It codes for CASSEQWESSTDTQYF.

This clone was counted ten times or more. V gene TRBV7-9 combines with J gene TRBJ2-2; no reliable D call. V lost 5 bases and J 9 bases, leaving 7 bases between the germline ends. Germline V CDR1 and CDR2: SEHNR, FQNEAQ (reference sequence). This CDR3 has 11 residues. CDR3 DNA: TGTGCCAGCAGCCCAATCCGGGAGCTGTTTTTT. It yields the protein CASSPIRELFF.

The V call is TRBV7-8, the J call TRBJ2-7; TRBD2 agrees at 11 bases. In germline, CDR1 is SGHVS, CDR2 FQNEAQ. With 6 bases clipped from V and 2 bases from J, the junction kept 9 bases outside the gene matches. The length of the CDR3 is 16 residues. CDR3 nucleotides: TGTGCCAGCAGTCCGACGCTAGCGGGAGGTACCTACGAGCAGTACTTC. Protein sequence: CASSPTLAGGTYEQYF.

This chain uses TRBV27 with TRBJ2-7, with D possibly TRBD2 on 7 matching bases. The CDR3 runs to 12 residues. Trimming stripped 10 bases from V and 7 bases from J, with 17 bases between. Germline values: CDR1 MNHEY, CDR2 SMNVEV (reference sequence). The CDR3 sequence: CATSRGGREQYF. The CDR3 DNA follows: TGTGCCACCTCTAGGGGGGGTCGGGAGCAGTACTTC.

This rearrangement joins TRBV4-1 to TRBJ2-1, with 9 bases matching TRBD2. CDR1 is MGHRA and CDR2 is YSYEKL in the germline V gene. CDR3 length equals 14 residues. V dropped 4 bases and J dropped 4; count of bases not matched to a gene: 2. The CDR3 region is CASSRTSDYNEQFF. DNA for the CDR3: TGCGCCAGCAGCCGGACTAGCGATTACAATGAGCAGTTCTTC.

This rearrangement joins TRBV4-3 to TRBJ2-3, with D maybe TRBD2 (6 bases). The germline V and J ends were trimmed by 0 bases and 6 bases, with 16 bases remaining between them. Germline assignment: CDR1 LGHNA and CDR2 YSLEER. There are 16 residues in the CDR3. The DNA for the CDR3 is TGCGCCAGCAGCCAAGAGCTGGGACTTCGGGGCGATACGCAGTATTTT. Its protein is CASSQELGLRGDTQYF.

The chain employs TRBV15 and TRBJ2-1, with 12 bases fitting TRBD2. Germline V CDR1 and CDR2: LNHNV, YYDKDF (reference sequence). Trimming cost V 0 bases and J 8 bases; bases outside gene matches: 5. The CDR3 consists of 16 residues. CDR3 sequence: CATSRDRLAGAHEQFF. The CDR3 region has the DNA TGTGCCACCAGCAGAGATAGACTAGCGGGAGCTCATGAGCAGTTCTTC.

The chain couples TRBV30 to TRBJ1-2; D is unresolved. Deletions cut 3 bases from V and 8 bases from J, with 10 bases between. CDR3 length: 11 amino acids. Germline assignment: CDR1 GTSNPN and CDR2 SVGIG (reference sequence). The CDR3 DNA sequence: TGTGCCTGGAGGGACCCGCCCGGCTACACCTTC. It translates to CAWRDPPGYTF. The variable domain in full, with the rest retrieved from reference TRBV30 and TRBJ1-2, is SQTIHQWPATLVQPVGSPLSLECTVEGTSNPNLYWYRQAAGRGLQLLFYSVGIGQISSEVPQNLSASRPQDRQFILSSKKLLLSDSGFYLCAWRDPPGYTFGSGTRLTVV.

This clone appeared a few times. The chain couples TRBV5-1 to TRBJ2-5; D is possibly TRBD2 (5 bases). The CDR3 extends over 13 amino acids. Germline V gives CDR1 SGHRS, CDR2 YFSETQ. With 0 bases removed from V and 4 bases from J, the gap between germline ends came to 7 bases. The CDR3 spells CASSLVARETQYF. In DNA form, the CDR3 reads TGCGCCAGCAGCTTGGTAGCGAGAGAGACCCAGTACTTC.

This clone was seen just once. The rearrangement joins TRBV28 to TRBJ2-7; D ambiguous. CDR3 length equals 13 residues. CDR1 is MDHEN and CDR2 is SYDVKM in the germline V gene. V dropped 1 base and J dropped 2 bases, with 6 bases sitting between them. CDR3 region: CASSLSAAYEQYF. The CDR3 DNA sequence: TGTGCCAGCAGTTTATCGGCAGCCTACGAGCAGTACTTC.

The chain links TRBV28 to TRBJ1-2, with D possibly TRBD1 on 5 matching bases. There are 16 residues in the CDR3. The germline V gene has CDR1 MDHEN and CDR2 SYDVKM. V dropped 6 bases and J dropped 5 bases, with 22 bases sitting between them. CDR3 bases: TGTGCCAGCAGACTAGACTACGGGCGAGGGGTTTATGGCTACACCTTC. Encoded protein: CASRLDYGRGVYGYTF.

The chain carries TRBV5-1 and TRBJ2-7, with no clear D. The length of the CDR3 is 13 residues. Looked up from germline, CDR1 is SGHRS and CDR2 is YFSETQ. Trimming shortened V by 0 bases and J by 7 bases, and 11 bases separated the two germline ends. CDR3 residues: CASSLAEKREQYF. The CDR3 DNA reads TGCGCCAGCAGCTTGGCGGAAAAACGGGAGCAGTACTTC.

The rearrangement uses TRBV11-1 and TRBJ2-4; 7 bases are shared with TRBD2. V shed 0 bases and J 6 bases; nucleotides not matched to a gene: 8. Germline CDR1 reads SGHAT; CDR2 reads FQDESV (reference sequence). The CDR3 consists of 16 residues. DNA for the CDR3: TGTGCCAGCAGCTTAGCGGCAGGGAGGGAAAGAAACATTCAGTACTTC. The encoded protein is CASSLAAGRERNIQYF.

The chain couples TRBV4-2 to TRBJ2-7; D possibly corresponds to TRBD2 (10 bases). CDR1 LGHNA and CDR2 YNFKEQ come from the germline V gene. Trimming took 4 bases from V and 9 from J, leaving 31 bases between them. This CDR3 contains 18 residues. CDR3 sequence: CASSPTGQGIAGGQAQYF. The CDR3 nucleotides read TGTGCCAGCAGCCCGACGGGACAGGGAATAGCGGGAGGTCAGGCGCAGTACTTC.

The gene calls are TRBV28 and TRBJ2-7; D not resolved. The CDR3 runs to 18 residues. V gave up 4 bases and J gave up 0 bases, with 22 bases separating them. Germline loops: CDR1 MDHEN, CDR2 SYDVKM. CDR3 sequence: CASSSSLLRRNVSYEQYF. For the CDR3, the DNA is TGTGCCAGCAGTTCCTCCCTCCTTCGCAGGAACGTCTCCTACGAGCAGTACTTC.

The V and J genes are TRBV15 and TRBJ2-7, with a weak D call TRBD1 (6 bases). Trimming took 1 base from V and 3 from J, leaving 10 bases between them. Germline CDR1 and CDR2: LNHNV and YYDKDF (reference sequence). The CDR3 runs to 14 residues. Written as DNA, the CDR3 is TGTGCCACCAGCAGAGTTGGGGACAACTACGAGCAGTACTTC. Protein product: CATSRVGDNYEQYF.

In nucleotides, the CDR3 is TGCGCCAGCGGGACTAGCGGAAACAATGAGCAGTTCTTC. Residues: CASGTSGNNEQFF. This chain links TRBV4-1 with TRBJ2-1, with TRBD2 matching 11 bases. There are 13 residues in the CDR3. Per germline, CDR1 MGHRA and CDR2 YSYEKL. After removal of 8 bases from V and 5 bases from J, the junction contained 2 bases not matched to a gene.

This sequence joins TRBV11-2 and TRBJ2-3; TRBD2 is a possible D gene (6 bases). V was trimmed by 0 bases and J by 4 bases, leaving 11 bases between them. CDR3 length: 15 amino acids. Germline V gene lookup returns CDR1 SGHAT and CDR2 FQNNGV. The CDR3 here is CASSLDLPSADTQYF. Here the CDR3 DNA reads TGTGCCAGCAGCTTAGATCTGCCTAGCGCAGATACGCAGTATTTT.

V usage is TRBV6-5 and J usage is TRBJ2-7; D unresolved. The germline gives CDR1 MNHEY, CDR2 SVGAGI. The ends were cut back, 2 bases at V and 4 bases at J, with 9 bases in the middle. This CDR3 region has 13 residues. CDR3 region: CASSYQSPYEQYF. CDR3 DNA sequence: TGTGCCAGCAGTTACCAGAGCCCTTACGAGCAGTACTTC.

This sequence joins TRBV14 and TRBJ2-7; 11 bases map to TRBD1. CDR1 SGHDN and CDR2 FVKESK come from the germline V gene. The V and J ends lost 4 bases and 4 bases, in that order; junction bases with no gene match: 3. This CDR3 has 14 amino acids. CDR3 nucleotides: TGTGCCAGCAGCCTCGGACAGGGGGCTTACGAGCAGTACTTC. Its translation is CASSLGQGAYEQYF.

V usage is TRBV6-4 and J usage is TRBJ2-1; 9 bases are shared with TRBD1. Trimming cost V 3 bases and J 3 bases; bases outside gene matches: 3. Germline CDR1 reads MRHNA; CDR2 reads SNTAGT. The CDR3 totals 15 residues. In DNA form, the CDR3 reads TGTGCCAGCAGTGAAGGGACAGGGTACTACAATGAGCAGTTCTTC. This encodes CASSEGTGYYNEQFF.

V gene TRBV19 combines with J gene TRBJ2-1; D remains unclear. This CDR3 spans 15 amino acids. Trimming cost V 6 bases and J 5 bases, with 17 bases left between them. Germline assignment: CDR1 LNHDA and CDR2 SQIVND (reference sequence). CDR3 protein: CASSLSFGPHNEQFF. CDR3 coding DNA: TGTGCCAGTAGCCTCAGCTTCGGACCACACAATGAGCAGTTCTTC.

The chain has TRBV2 and TRBJ2-7, with D unclear. Germline V gene data show CDR1 as SNHLY and CDR2 as FYNNEI. This CDR3 has 15 residues. V lost 8 bases and J 1 base, leaving 18 bases between the germline ends. DNA for the CDR3: TGTGCCAGCCTCCTGATAACGTCGGCTTCCTACGAGCAGTACTTC. Translation: CASLLITSASYEQYF.

The chain is built from TRBV5-6 and TRBJ2-5, with no clear D. Trimming took off 2 bases at V and 1 base at J, with 6 bases between the two ends. CDR1 and CDR2 (germline): SGHDT, YYEEEE. This CDR3 is 13 amino acids long. CDR3 sequence: CASSFPGQETQYF. Written as DNA, the CDR3 is TGTGCCAGCAGCTTTCCAGGCCAAGAGACCCAGTACTTC. Full variable domain (outside the CDR3, taken from reference TRBV5-6 and TRBJ2-5): DAGVTQSPTHLIKTRGQQVTLRCSPKSGHDTVSWYQQALGQGPQFIFQYYEEEERQRGNFPDRFSGHQFPNYSSELNVNALLLGDSALYLCASSFPGQETQYFGPGTRLLVL.

The J gene is TRBJ2-2, the V gene TRBV27; 12 bases are a match to TRBD2. This CDR3 spans 18 amino acids. Germline CDR1 reads MNHEY; CDR2 reads SMNVEV (reference sequence). With 4 bases clipped from V and 8 bases from J, the junction kept 14 bases outside the gene matches. This CDR3 reads CASSSSVRLAGVPGELFF. CDR3 DNA: TGTGCCAGCAGTTCGTCGGTGCGACTAGCGGGAGTTCCAGGGGAGCTGTTTTTT.

The V gene is TRBV11-2, the J gene TRBJ2-5; TRBD2 matches at 14 bases. The CDR3 sequence is 17 residues long. V gave up 3 bases and J gave up 1 base; unmatched junction bases: 4. Germline-derived CDR1 and CDR2 are SGHAT and FQNNGV. The DNA of the CDR3 is TGTGCCAGCAGCTTTGGGGGACTAGCGGGGGTCCAAGAGACCCAGTACTTC. Protein product: CASSFGGLAGVQETQYF.